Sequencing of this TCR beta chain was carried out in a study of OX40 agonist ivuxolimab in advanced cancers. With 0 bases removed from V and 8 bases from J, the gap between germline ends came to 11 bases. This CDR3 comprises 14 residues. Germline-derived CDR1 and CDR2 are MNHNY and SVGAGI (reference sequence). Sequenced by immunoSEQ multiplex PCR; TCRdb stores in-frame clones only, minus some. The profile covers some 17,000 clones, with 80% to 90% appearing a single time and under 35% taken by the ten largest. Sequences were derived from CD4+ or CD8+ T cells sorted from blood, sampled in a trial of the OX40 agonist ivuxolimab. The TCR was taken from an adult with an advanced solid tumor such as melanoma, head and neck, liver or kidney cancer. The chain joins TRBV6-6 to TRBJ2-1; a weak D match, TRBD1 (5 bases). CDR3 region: CASSYSQGVDEQFF. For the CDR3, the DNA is TGTGCCAGCAGTTACTCTCAGGGTGTTGATGAGCAGTTCTTC.